The clone carrying this T cell receptor beta chain was detected only a few times. What it binds is unknown. CDR1 and CDR2 (germline): LNHDA, SQIVND (reference sequence). This CDR3 has 14 amino acids. Trimming left V 4 bases short and J 2 bases short, with 8 bases between. This sample was taken from a study of T cells in Graves' hyperthyroidism and ophthalmopathy. Amplified regions were TCR beta CDR3 sequences from RNA transcripts. The study used the HTBI primer set for a first-round RT-PCR of the TCR CDR3. TCRdb ran MiXCR on the multiplex PCR reads and lists one entry per CDR3 protein. In the table there are about 290,000 distinct CDR3 sequences, roughly an eighth of which are singletons. Study-level results: For ophthalmopathy, model prediction preceded onset by a median 6.5 months.

This TCR was sampled from a woman aged 35 to 49 with Graves' hyperthyroidism. The specimen sequenced was blood. The gene calls are TRBV19 and TRBJ2-2; no firm D call. The CDR3 DNA reads as TGTGCCAGTAGTAACCACAGAAACACCGGGGAGCTGTTTTTT. This sequence encodes CASSNHRNTGELFF.